One sample yielded the 27 T cell receptor beta chains listed below, sequenced in a study of circulating CD8 cells and anti-PD-1 response in melanoma. Live CD3+CD8+TCRalphabeta+ cells were sorted into four subsets by PD-1 and/or TIGIT. The QIAseq Immune Repertoire TCR panel built the libraries from roughly 15 ng of total RNA. A single record per CDR3 protein comes from TCRdb applying MiXCR to the reads. The sample has fewer than 250 distinct CDR3 sequences, 12% seen once. The starting material was CD8+ T cells from PBMCs, obtained at baseline or after one month of anti-PD-1 therapy (not recorded which). Every receptor here comes from a human donor with melanoma.

By sample fraction, this clonotype is large. This chain joins TRBV16 and TRBJ1-2; D might be TRBD1 (5 bases). Germline V gene lookup returns CDR1 KGHSY and CDR2 FQNENV. The CDR3 sequence is 17 residues long. V was clipped by 4 bases and J by 4 bases, with 22 bases between them. CDR3 loop: CASSPGGAAVGVYGYTF. CDR3 DNA sequence: TGTGCCAGCAGCCCAGGAGGGGCAGCGGTGGGAGTCTATGGCTACACCTTC.

By frequency in the sample, this clonotype is medium-sized (0.01 to 0.1%). This chain links TRBV29-1 with TRBJ1-2; the D is unclear. CDR1 SQVTM and CDR2 ANQGSEA come from the germline V gene. The CDR3 has 15 amino acids. V lost 0 bases to trimming and J lost 2 bases, with 13 bases between them. The CDR3 loop reads CSVEDREVYNYGYTF. For the CDR3, the DNA is TGCAGCGTTGAAGATCGCGAGGTTTACAACTATGGCTACACCTTC.

By share, this clonotype ranks as medium-sized. CDR3 amino acids: CASSYPTSGVYEQYF. CDR3 DNA: TGTGCCAGCAGCTATCCGACTAGCGGGGTCTACGAGCAGTACTTC. V and J are TRBV11-1 and TRBJ2-7, with 11 positions matching TRBD2. This CDR3 is 15 amino acids long. The germline V gene has CDR1 SGHAT and CDR2 FQDESV (reference sequence). The ends lost 4 bases at V and 3 bases at J; junction bases unmatched: 5.

This clonotype is classed as medium-sized. The gene calls are TRBV28 and TRBJ2-3; D possibly corresponds to TRBD1 (5 bases). V lost 6 bases to trimming and J lost 4 bases, with 14 bases between them. The CDR3 is made up of 14 amino acids. Germline V gives CDR1 MDHEN, CDR2 SYDVKM. CDR3 region: CASSSRVGPDTQYF. CDR3 nucleotide sequence: TGTGCCAGCAGCTCAAGGGTGGGGCCAGATACGCAGTATTTT.

This clonotype is categorized as medium-sized. A read error may be the cause here, since a much bigger clone is one base away. V gene TRBV19 combines with J gene TRBJ1-1; D call uncertain. Germline V gene data show CDR1 as LNHDA and CDR2 as SQIVND (reference sequence). The CDR3 length is 13 residues. The CDR3 DNA reads as TGTGCCAGTAGACAGCGGGTAGGCGCTGAAGCCTTCTTT. Translation: CASRQRVGAEAFF.

This clonotype came up a few times. The CDR3 does not end in the conserved phenylalanine or tryptophan, so this is likely a read error. J is TRBJ2-5 and V is TRBV20-1, with D tentatively TRBD1 (6 bases). CDR3 length: 13 amino acids. V lost 3 bases and J lost 3, with 11 bases in between. Germline loops: CDR1 DFQATT, CDR2 SNEGSKA (reference sequence). CDR3 in DNA: TGCAGTGCTAGCTCACCAGGGGAAGAGACCCAGTACTGC. This gives the protein CSASSPGEETQYC.

This clonotype is labeled as large. The chain carries TRBV28 and TRBJ2-1; 10 bases line up with TRBD2. CDR3 length: 16 amino acids. Unmatched junction bases numbered 7, after V lost 5 bases and J lost 3 bases. Germline CDR1 MDHEN, CDR2 SYDVKM. The CDR3: CASSTRTSGLYNEQFF. The CDR3 coding sequence is TGTGCCAGCAGTACCCGGACTAGCGGACTCTACAATGAGCAGTTCTTC.

This clonotype is large. The chain is built from TRBV5-4 and TRBJ1-6; D is unresolved. The CDR3 sequence is 12 residues long. CDR1 and CDR2 from the germline V gene are SGHNT and YYREEE (reference sequence). Trimming removed 4 bases at V and 7 bases at J, with 6 bases between. CDR3 in amino acids: CASSVENSPLHF. Here the CDR3 DNA reads TGTGCCAGCAGCGTTGAAAATTCACCCCTCCACTTT.

This clonotype has just a few counts. At one boundary the junction diverges from the germline segment, which might be a read error. The gene calls are TRBV19 and TRBJ1-1; weak D call: TRBD1 (5 bases). The CDR3 has 15 residues. Germline V gene data show CDR1 as LNHDA and CDR2 as SQIVND (reference sequence). The CDR3 bases are TGCGCCAGTAGTATAGAGGGGCGTTTCAACACTGAAGCTTTCTTT. Protein: CASSIEGRFNTEAFF.

In this sample, this clonotype is medium-sized (0.01 to 0.1%). Here the CDR3 DNA reads TGTGCCAGCAGACCCGGGACTAGCGGGAGAGGTGGAGAGACCCAGTACTTC. This gives the protein CASRPGTSGRGGETQYF. V is TRBV12-3 or TRBV12-4 and J is TRBJ2-5; 14 nucleotides line up with TRBD2. This CDR3 is built from 17 residues. Unmatched junction bases numbered 10, after V lost 6 bases and J lost 4 bases.

This chain uses TRBV20-1 with TRBJ2-1; 10 nucleotides align to TRBD2. The CDR3 covers 16 residues. CDR1 is DFQATT, CDR2 SNEGSKA, per germline (reference sequence). Trimming removed 3 bases from V and 3 bases from J; junction bases left unmatched: 8. CDR3: CSASGALAGVYNEQFF. The CDR3 DNA reads as TGCAGTGCTAGCGGGGCTCTAGCGGGGGTCTACAATGAGCAGTTCTTC.

In its sample, this clonotype is large. This chain joins TRBV29-1 and TRBJ1-1; no definite D call. Germline-derived CDR1 and CDR2 are SQVTM and ANQGSEA. V was pared by 0 bases and J by 6 bases, with 8 bases between. The CDR3 sequence is 12 residues long. The CDR3 region is CSVEEAKPEAFF. The CDR3 DNA sequence: TGCAGCGTTGAAGAGGCGAAACCTGAAGCTTTCTTT.

This clonotype was detected only a few times. Given a far larger clone just one base away, this is likely a sequencing read error. The rearrangement joins TRBV28 to TRBJ2-7; the D is unclear. V was trimmed by 6 bases and J by 7 bases, leaving 16 bases between them. CDR1 MDHEN and CDR2 SYDVKM come from the germline V gene. The CDR3 has 13 residues. CDR3 sequence: CASSPGLYNEQYF. CDR3 nucleotides: TGTGCCAGCAGCCCGGGTCTATACAATGAGCAGTACTTC.

This clonotype counts as large. The J gene is TRBJ2-7, the V gene TRBV20-1, with TRBD2 matching over 7 bases. Germline CDR1 reads DFQATT; CDR2 reads SNEGSKA (reference sequence). This CDR3 region has 15 residues. Germline trimming cut 6 bases from V and 2 bases from J; bases unmatched to any gene: 13. The CDR3 nucleotides read TGCAGTGCCCTAATAAACCCTAGCGGACCCTACGAGCAGTACTTC. It specifies CSALINPSGPYEQYF.

This clonotype is labeled large (0.1 to 1%). J is TRBJ2-7 and V is TRBV12-3 or TRBV12-4, with 8 bases that match TRBD1. V trimming: 6 bases; J trimming: 7 bases; junction bases outside the gene matches: 14. This CDR3 is built from 15 residues. The CDR3, as DNA: TGTGCCAGCAGCCTATCCGGGACAGGTCTACGGGAGCAGTACTTC. Protein product: CASSLSGTGLREQYF.

This clonotype is classed as medium-sized. J is TRBJ2-7 and V is TRBV20-1; 8 bases fit TRBD2. The CDR3 covers 13 residues. Germline values: CDR1 DFQATT, CDR2 SNEGSKA (reference sequence). Unmatched junction bases numbered 3, after V lost 4 bases and J lost 1 base. CDR3 in amino acids: CSATGTRSYEQYF. DNA for the CDR3: TGCAGTGCTACCGGGACTAGGTCCTACGAGCAGTACTTC.

The chain employs TRBV14 and TRBJ1-5, with D possibly TRBD1 on 6 matching bases. This CDR3 has 13 residues. Trimming shortened V by 2 bases and J by 13 bases, and 15 bases separated the two germline ends. CDR1 and CDR2 (germline): SGHDN, FVKESK. The chain's CDR3 is CASSQSPGGFQHF. The CDR3 DNA reads as TGTGCCAGCAGCCAATCGCCCGGGGGCTTTCAGCATTTT.

This clonotype is categorized as medium-sized. The rearrangement joins TRBV20-1 to TRBJ2-7, with D possibly matching TRBD1 (5 bases). There are 14 residues in the CDR3. The germline V and J ends were trimmed by 0 bases and 1 base, with 10 bases remaining between them. The germline CDR1 and CDR2 sequences are DFQATT and SNEGSKA (reference sequence). In nucleotides, the CDR3 is TGCAGTGCTAGAGATTCAGGGCTTTCCTACGAGCAGTACTTC. This codes for CSARDSGLSYEQYF.

By sample share, this clonotype is large. The rearrangement joins TRBV20-1 to TRBJ2-1; D is unclear. Germline V lookup: CDR1 DFQATT, CDR2 SNEGSKA (reference sequence). The CDR3 totals 15 residues. The ends were cut back, 3 bases at V and 8 bases at J, with 20 bases in the middle. CDR3 in amino acids: CSASGSFTPGDEQFF. The DNA of the CDR3 is TGCAGTGCTAGCGGGTCCTTTACTCCTGGCGATGAGCAGTTCTTC.

In the case of this clonotype: A read error may account for a junction end that differs from germline. The CDR3 region has the DNA TGTGCCAGCAGTGGGACCCCGTTAGCCGGCTCCTACAATGAGCAGCTCTTC. The encoded protein is CASSGTPLAGSYNEQLF. The chain uses TRBV2 and TRBJ2-1, with D unresolved. The germline gives CDR1 SNHLY, CDR2 FYNNEI. The CDR3 is made up of 17 amino acids.

Judged by abundance, this clonotype is large (0.1 to 1%). The chain links TRBV28 to TRBJ2-3, with D unclear. With 3 bases removed from V and 2 bases from J, the gap between germline ends came to 12 bases. There are 15 residues in the CDR3. Germline values: CDR1 MDHEN, CDR2 SYDVKM. For the CDR3, the DNA is TGTGCCAGCAGTTTCTCCAGGACCCTCACAGATACGCAGTATTTT. Translated: CASSFSRTLTDTQYF.

Relative to its sample, this clonotype is large (0.1 to 1%). The chain couples TRBV19 to TRBJ2-1, with 12 bases fitting TRBD2. This CDR3 region has 14 residues. The J segment lost 9 bases and the V segment lost 5 bases, leaving 5 bases of the junction unmatched. CDR1 is LNHDA, CDR2 SQIVND, per germline (reference sequence). The CDR3 region is CASSWGLAGSEQFF. The DNA for the CDR3 is TGTGCCAGTAGTTGGGGACTAGCGGGCTCTGAGCAGTTCTTC.

Relative to its sample, this clonotype is medium-sized. This chain joins TRBV19 and TRBJ2-5, with TRBD1 matching over 7 bases. The CDR3 is 15 residues long. Germline V gives CDR1 LNHDA, CDR2 SQIVND (reference sequence). V was clipped by 6 bases and J by 5 bases; unmatched bases: 12. The CDR3 nucleotides are TGTGCCAGTAGCAAGACAGGGTGGATATTGGAGACCCAGTACTTC. Encoded protein: CASSKTGWILETQYF.

This clonotype is labeled as large. The J gene is TRBJ2-7, the V gene TRBV7-2, with 13 bases that match TRBD2. V was pared by 5 bases and J by 4 bases, with 2 bases of the junction left unmatched. The germline CDR1 and CDR2 sequences are SGHTA and FQGNSA. The CDR3 loop spans 14 amino acids. The CDR3 bases are TGTGCCAGCAGCCCGGGACTAGCGGGATACGAGCAGTACTTC. Its translation: CASSPGLAGYEQYF.

This clonotype is categorized as large. The V gene is TRBV28, the J gene TRBJ2-1, with D maybe TRBD1 (5 bases). Germline assignment: CDR1 MDHEN and CDR2 SYDVKM. The CDR3 sequence is 15 residues long. Trimming cost V 2 bases and J 8 bases, with 16 bases left between them. DNA for the CDR3: TGTGCCAGCAGTTTACCGGGCGCAGTAGGGGATGAGCAGTTCTTC. As protein: CASSLPGAVGDEQFF.

This clonotype is labeled as large. The chain's CDR3 is CASGNTGELFF. In DNA form, the CDR3 reads TGTGCCAGCGGTAACACCGGGGAGCTGTTTTTT. The chain joins TRBV27 to TRBJ2-2; D uncertain. Germline assignment: CDR1 MNHEY and CDR2 SMNVEV (reference sequence). Trimming took 8 bases from V and 2 from J, leaving 3 bases between them. This CDR3 is 11 amino acids long.

By sample fraction, this clonotype is large. This chain connects TRBV28 to TRBJ2-7; D might be TRBD2 (7 bases). Germline assignment: CDR1 MDHEN and CDR2 SYDVKM. Trimming cost V 1 base and J 2 bases, with 15 bases left between them. CDR3 length equals 16 residues. This CDR3 reads CASSLYGGLSTYEQYF. CDR3 nucleotides: TGTGCCAGCAGTTTATACGGGGGGCTGAGCACCTACGAGCAGTACTTC.